This is a list of T cell receptor beta chains from one sample in a study of OX40 agonist ivuxolimab in advanced cancers. The protocol was immunoSEQ multiplex PCR, while the TCRdb copy is restricted to in-frame clones and leaves out a portion. The sample shows about 98,000 clones, approximately 90% of them seen only once. The input for sequencing was CD4+ or CD8+ T cells sorted from blood, taken in a trial of the OX40 agonist ivuxolimab. These receptors were obtained from an adult with an advanced solid tumor such as melanoma, head and neck, liver or kidney cancer. CDR3s include the opening cysteine and the closing phenylalanine or tryptophan. The D gene is left open where the match is weak. Expanded clones are given a class, and other clones once, few, many or no size at all.

D | size | J | V | CDR3
NA | NA | TRBJ2-1 | TRBV4-2 | CASSQGDGIYNEQFF
NA | NA | TRBJ2-1 | TRBV10-3 | CAISGRVGSYNEQFF
TRBD1 | NA | TRBJ2-7 | TRBV18 | CASSVQGASEQYF
NA | NA | TRBJ1-2 | TRBV6-6 | CASSYPWTDFYGYTF
NA | NA | TRBJ1-1 | TRBV28 | CASPPRGQWNTEAFF
NA | NA | TRBJ1-2 | TRBV10-2 | CASSEDSSNYGYTF
NA | NA | TRBJ2-3 | TRBV7-3 | CASSSRDQSTDTQYF
NA | NA | TRBJ2-7 | TRBV7-9 | CASSLMGGPHEQYF
NA | NA | TRBJ1-1 | TRBV2 | CASNYAENTEAFF
NA | NA | TRBJ2-7 | TRBV29-1 | CSVLVGGDEQYF
NA | NA | TRBJ1-3 | TRBV11-2 | CASSRGPSSGNTIYF
TRBD2 | NA | TRBJ2-1 | TRBV7-2 | CASSLLAGGFNEQFF
NA | NA | TRBJ2-3 | TRBV6-8 | CASSYPYGSTDTQYF
TRBD2 | once | TRBJ2-1 | TRBV5-1 | CASRGGPSNEQFF
NA | NA | TRBJ2-7 | TRBV5-8 | CASSLMAGGFQYF
TRBD1 | NA | TRBJ1-6 | TRBV9 | CASSEGQGRSYNSPLHF
NA | NA | TRBJ1-4 | TRBV9 | CASSRNWDSSEKLFF
TRBD1 | NA | TRBJ2-3 | TRBV29-1 | CSVKDRDASTDTQYF
TRBD1 | NA | TRBJ1-6 | TRBV27 | CASSSSTGWDSPLHF
NA | NA | TRBJ1-3 | TRBV6-1 | CASSASGGQGNTIYF
NA | few | TRBJ1-1 | TRBV19 | CASSSLGSTEAFF
TRBD2 | once | TRBJ2-5 | TRBV2 | CASSPGTSGETQYF
NA | NA | TRBJ1-2 | TRBV6-1 | CASTLAGRNGYTF
NA | NA | TRBJ2-7 | TRBV7-8 | CASSTRTLTYEQYF